This TCR beta chain was sequenced for a study of blood T cells in healthy people across ages. It was with a sample-barcoded 5' primer and a J-beta primer mix that a second PCR of about 6 to 12 cycles was run. TCRdb independently ran MiXCR on the 5' RACE reads; one entry per CDR3 protein. This table has 1,800,000 or so distinct CDR3 sequences, 39% appearing once. CDR3 size: 11 residues. V was shortened by 8 bases and J by 8 bases, with 10 bases between the two germline ends. Germline loops: CDR1 SGHTA, CDR2 FQGNSA. The J gene is TRBJ1-3, the V gene TRBV7-2, with D unresolved. The sample consisted of blood. The receptor was isolated from a human donor in good health. CDR3 protein: CASARFDTIYF. The CDR3 DNA follows: TGTGCCAGCGCTCGGTTTGACACCATATATTTT.